Each of the 9 T cell receptor beta chains below was sequenced from the same sample in a study of cytomegalovirus exposure and HLA in healthy donors. The PCR used 60 Vbeta and 13 Jbeta primers. Sequenced by immunoSEQ multiplex PCR; TCRdb stores in-frame clones only, minus some. Here the sample table reports over 120,000 clones. Material for sequencing was PBMCs. The source is a male donor in good health and CMV-seronegative.

The rearrangement joins TRBV7-6 to TRBJ2-7; D perhaps matches TRBD2 (5 bases). Germline CDR1 SGHVS, CDR2 FNYEAQ. V was trimmed by 3 bases and J by 0 bases, leaving 6 bases between them. The CDR3 consists of 13 residues. The CDR3 spells CASSLSGSYEQYF. CDR3 DNA sequence: TGTGCCAGCAGCTTGAGCGGCTCCTACGAGCAGTACTTC.

The chain is built from TRBV7-9 and TRBJ1-6; D might be TRBD1 (5 bases). The CDR3 consists of 12 residues. V was pared by 1 base and J by 11 bases, with 6 bases between. CDR1 and CDR2 (germline): SEHNR, FQNEAQ (reference sequence). The CDR3 spells CASSLGGAPLHF. In nucleotides, the CDR3 is TGTGCCAGCAGCTTAGGGGGCGCACCCCTCCACTTT.

The CDR3 loop is CASSTRQQGGQPQHF. The CDR3 DNA is TGTGCCAGCAGCACCCGGCAACAGGGTGGGCAGCCCCAGCATTTT. V gene TRBV7-2 combines with J gene TRBJ1-5; maybe TRBD1 (6 bases). The germline CDR1 and CDR2 sequences are SGHTA and FQGNSA. The CDR3 loop spans 15 amino acids. Trimming left V 5 bases short and J 7 bases short, with 18 bases between. Using reference TRBV7-2 and TRBJ1-5 for the parts outside the CDR3, the full variable domain is GAGVSQSPSNKVTEKGKDVELRCDPISGHTALYWYRQSLGQGLEFLIYFQGNSAPDKSGLPSDRFSAERTGGSVSTLTIQRTQQEDSAVYLCASSTRQQGGQPQHFGDGTRLSIL.

This rearrangement joins TRBV28 to TRBJ1-2; maybe TRBD1 (6 bases). The CDR3 runs to 14 residues. Trimming took off 7 bases at V and 4 bases at J, with 16 bases between the two ends. CDR1 is MDHEN, CDR2 SYDVKM, per germline. The CDR3 DNA reads TGTGCCAGCATCGCGTCTGGGACACTCTATGGCTACACCTTC. Amino acid sequence: CASIASGTLYGYTF.

The rearrangement links TRBV4-1 to TRBJ1-5; 7 nucleotides align to TRBD1. There are 13 residues in the CDR3. From germline, CDR1 is MGHRA and CDR2 YSYEKL. The trim removed 4 bases at V and 8 bases at J, leaving 5 bases unmatched. The chain's CDR3 is CASSLTGFEPQHF. CDR3 bases: TGCGCCAGCAGCCTGACAGGGTTTGAGCCCCAGCATTTT.

J is TRBJ2-7 and V is TRBV20-1, with 9 positions matching TRBD2. The V gene end was trimmed by 5 bases and the J gene end by 12 bases; junction bases not matched to a gene: 8. The length of the CDR3 is 11 residues. CDR1 is DFQATT and CDR2 is SNEGSKA in the germline V gene (reference sequence). CDR3: CSAPREGRWYF. CDR3 nucleotide sequence: TGCAGTGCTCCGCGGGAGGGCCGATGGTACTTC.

The V gene is TRBV7-9, the J gene TRBJ2-1, with 10 bases matching TRBD1. This CDR3 region has 15 residues. In germline, CDR1 is SEHNR, CDR2 FQNEAQ (reference sequence). After removal of 1 base from V and 7 bases from J, the junction contained 4 bases not matched to a gene. CDR3 region: CASSLGQGALNEQFF. DNA of the CDR3: TGTGCCAGCAGCTTAGGACAGGGGGCTTTAAATGAGCAGTTCTTC.

The V and J genes are TRBV7-9 and TRBJ1-1; 7 bases fit TRBD1. CDR3 length: 14 residues. Germline trimming cut 1 base from V and 1 base from J; bases unmatched to any gene: 0. Germline loops: CDR1 SEHNR, CDR2 FQNEAQ (reference sequence). The CDR3 here is CASSLDRGNTEAFF. As DNA, the CDR3 is TGTGCCAGCAGCTTAGACAGGGGGAACACTGAAGCTTTCTTT.

The chain combines TRBV2 with TRBJ1-4; no clear D. CDR3 length equals 14 residues. Germline CDR1 is SNHLY and CDR2 is FYNNEI. V was pared by 4 bases and J by 3 bases, with 9 bases between. The CDR3 region is CASSGLGPNEKLFF. CDR3 DNA: TGTGCCAGCAGTGGACTCGGCCCTAATGAAAAACTGTTTTTT.